The rows below give T cell receptor beta chains drawn from one sample of a study of human T cells and chemical hapten exposure. MiXCR, applied by TCRdb to the RACE reads, yields one record per CDR3 protein. Here the sample spans tens of thousands of distinct CDR3 sequences, about 9.6% being singletons. The source material was whole blood, sampled in connection with sensitization to the hapten diphenylcyclopropenone (DPC). The source is a woman aged 25 to 39 with alopecia areata. Some clones in this sample may be carry-over from other donors' samples. Both conserved end residues are part of each CDR3. The D gene is left open where the match is weak. A row's size may be missing; if present it is once, few, many or a size class.

CDR3 DNA: TGCGCCAGCAGCCCGTCAGGAGTTTGGAACACTGAAGCTTTCTTT; CDR3 protein: CASSPSGVWNTEAFF; V gene: TRBV4-1; J gene: TRBJ1-1; clone size: .; D gene: .
CDR3 DNA: TGTGCCAGCAGTTTATATCCGGGGGGAGATACGCAGTATTTT; CDR3 protein: CASSLYPGGDTQYF; V gene: TRBV27; J gene: TRBJ2-3; clone size: few; D gene: TRBD2
CDR3 DNA: TGTGCCAGCAGCGAAACCAATCAGCCCCAGCATTTT; CDR3 protein: CASSETNQPQHF; V gene: TRBV7-2; J gene: TRBJ1-5; clone size: few; D gene: .
CDR3 DNA: TGTGCCAGCAGCCCATCGGCCGCGGCGAACACTGAAGCTTTCTTT; CDR3 protein: CASSPSAAANTEAFF; V gene: TRBV7-2; J gene: TRBJ1-1; clone size: .; D gene: .
CDR3 DNA: TGCGCCAGCAGCCAGGGGGGGGGGGATCGCTACAATGAGCAGTTCTTC; CDR3 protein: CASSQGGGDRYNEQFF; V gene: TRBV4-1; J gene: TRBJ2-1; clone size: medium-sized; D gene: TRBD2
CDR3 DNA: TGTGCCAGCACCTTAGGACAGGGCGGCAATCAGCCCCAGCATTTT; CDR3 protein: CASTLGQGGNQPQHF; V gene: TRBV12-3/TRBV12-4; J gene: TRBJ1-5; clone size: many; D gene: TRBD1
CDR3 DNA: TGTGCCACCAGCGGTCAGTTAGACTACGAGCAGTACTTC; CDR3 protein: CATSGQLDYEQYF; V gene: TRBV15; J gene: TRBJ2-7; clone size: .; D gene: .
CDR3 DNA: TGTGCCAGCAGCTTGTGGGGTTTCCTAGCGGGGGCGGCAGATACGCAGTATTTT; CDR3 protein: CASSLWGFLAGAADTQYF; V gene: TRBV7-2; J gene: TRBJ2-3; clone size: .; D gene: TRBD2
CDR3 DNA: TGTGCCGGGTCTCCCGGGGGGTTTAATGAAAAACTGTTTTTT; CDR3 protein: CAGSPGGFNEKLFF; V gene: TRBV6-6; J gene: TRBJ1-4; clone size: few; D gene: .
CDR3 DNA: TGCAGCGCTATGGACACGGGTGCCTACAATGAGCAGTTCTTC; CDR3 protein: CSAMDTGAYNEQFF; V gene: TRBV29-1; J gene: TRBJ2-1; clone size: many; D gene: .
CDR3 DNA: TGTGCCAGCAGTCCGAATACGCGTCCGAACACTGAAGCTTTCTTT; CDR3 protein: CASSPNTRPNTEAFF; V gene: TRBV5-6; J gene: TRBJ1-1; clone size: .; D gene: .
CDR3 DNA: TGTGCCAGCAGTTTCCTAGCGGGGGGAGGGGAGCAGTACTTC; CDR3 protein: CASSFLAGGGEQYF; V gene: TRBV6-6; J gene: TRBJ2-7; clone size: many; D gene: TRBD2
CDR3 DNA: TGCGCCAGCAGTGGGACAGGGGGCGAAAAACTGTTTTTT; CDR3 protein: CASSGTGGEKLFF; V gene: TRBV4-1; J gene: TRBJ1-4; clone size: .; D gene: TRBD1
CDR3 DNA: TGTGCCAGCAGCCAAGTGGGGTCGTCAGATGAAGCTTTCTTT; CDR3 protein: CASSQVGSSDEAFF; V gene: TRBV3-1; J gene: TRBJ1-1; clone size: few; D gene: .
CDR3 DNA: TGTGCCAGCAGCCTCGGCCGGGGACAGTTGAACACTGAAGCTTTCTTT; CDR3 protein: CASSLGRGQLNTEAFF; V gene: TRBV13; J gene: TRBJ1-1; clone size: few; D gene: TRBD1
CDR3 DNA: TGTGCCAGCAGCTCTGTTAATCAGCCCCAGCATTTT; CDR3 protein: CASSSVNQPQHF; V gene: TRBV7-2; J gene: TRBJ1-5; clone size: .; D gene: .
CDR3 DNA: TGCGCCAGCAGCTTCTTCTCGGACTCCTATAATTCACCCCTCCACTTT; CDR3 protein: CASSFFSDSYNSPLHF; V gene: TRBV5-1; J gene: TRBJ1-6; clone size: .; D gene: .
CDR3 DNA: TGTGCCAGCAGCCCCGGGACGGTCCCCGAAGAGACCCAGTACTTC; CDR3 protein: CASSPGTVPEETQYF; V gene: TRBV7-9; J gene: TRBJ2-5; clone size: .; D gene: .
CDR3 DNA: TGTGCCAGCAGCCTACAGGGGTCTGGAAACACCATATATTTT; CDR3 protein: CASSLQGSGNTIYF; V gene: TRBV7-6; J gene: TRBJ1-3; clone size: many; D gene: TRBD1
CDR3 DNA: TGTGCCACAAGCGGGATTATTTATTCACCCCTCCACTTT; CDR3 protein: CATSGIIYSPLHF; V gene: TRBV6-5; J gene: TRBJ1-6; clone size: .; D gene: .
CDR3 DNA: TGTGCCAGCAGCTTAGAGGGCGCTAGCGGGACCTACGAGCAGTACTTC; CDR3 protein: CASSLEGASGTYEQYF; V gene: TRBV7-2; J gene: TRBJ2-7; clone size: few; D gene: TRBD2
CDR3 DNA: TGTGCCTGGAACAGGGGGCGGAACACCGGGGAGCTGTTTTTT; CDR3 protein: CAWNRGRNTGELFF; V gene: TRBV30; J gene: TRBJ2-2; clone size: .; D gene: TRBD1
CDR3 DNA: TGTGCCACCAGCAGAGCCGGGGGGGCGGCAGATACGCAGTATTTT; CDR3 protein: CATSRAGGAADTQYF; V gene: TRBV15; J gene: TRBJ2-3; clone size: .; D gene: TRBD2
CDR3 DNA: TGCGCCAGCAGCCATGAACAGGGGGTCGTAGGCTACACCTTC; CDR3 protein: CASSHEQGVVGYTF; V gene: TRBV4-3; J gene: TRBJ1-2; clone size: .; D gene: TRBD1
CDR3 DNA: TGTGCCACCAGCACAAGCACAGATACGCAGTATTTT; CDR3 protein: CATSTSTDTQYF; V gene: TRBV15; J gene: TRBJ2-3; clone size: few; D gene: .
CDR3 DNA: TGTGCCAGCAGTGAAAGGCAGGGGCGAGGGGAGACCCAGTACTTC; CDR3 protein: CASSERQGRGETQYF; V gene: TRBV6-1; J gene: TRBJ2-5; clone size: .; D gene: .
CDR3 DNA: TGTGCCAGCAGCAGTGAGGAGAATCAGCCCCAGCATTTT; CDR3 protein: CASSSEENQPQHF; V gene: TRBV7-9; J gene: TRBJ1-5; clone size: many; D gene: .
CDR3 DNA: TGCAGCGTTGTGAGGGATATGGACACTGAAGCTTTCTTT; CDR3 protein: CSVVRDMDTEAFF; V gene: TRBV29-1; J gene: TRBJ1-1; clone size: many; D gene: .
CDR3 DNA: TGTGCCAGCAGTTGGGGCACCGGGGAGCTGTTTTTT; CDR3 protein: CASSWGTGELFF; V gene: TRBV27; J gene: TRBJ2-2; clone size: many; D gene: .
CDR3 DNA: TGTGCCAGTAGCACCCTAGCGGGGGCTTCCTACAATGAGCAGTTCTTC; CDR3 protein: CASSTLAGASYNEQFF; V gene: TRBV19; J gene: TRBJ2-1; clone size: few; D gene: TRBD2
CDR3 DNA: TGTGCCAGCTCCCCCGGGACAGGGAGTTTTGGCACTGAAGCTTTCTTT; CDR3 protein: CASSPGTGSFGTEAFF; V gene: TRBV18; J gene: TRBJ1-1; clone size: few; D gene: TRBD1
CDR3 DNA: TGTGCCAGCTCTCTTTATGACAGTAATAGCAATCAGCCCCAGCATTTT; CDR3 protein: CASSLYDSNSNQPQHF; V gene: TRBV18; J gene: TRBJ1-5; clone size: few; D gene: .
CDR3 DNA: TGCAGTGCCCCCACCCCTAGCGGGGGCTCCTACGAGCAGTACTTC; CDR3 protein: CSAPTPSGGSYEQYF; V gene: TRBV20-1; J gene: TRBJ2-7; clone size: .; D gene: TRBD2
CDR3 DNA: TGTGCCAGCAGCTTAGGGCAAATAGGAGCCAACACTGAAGCTTTCTTT; CDR3 protein: CASSLGQIGANTEAFF; V gene: TRBV7-2; J gene: TRBJ1-1; clone size: many; D gene: .
CDR3 DNA: TGTGCCAGCAGTTCCCAGGGGTGGGGGGCTTCCACAACCACGTTTTTT; CDR3 protein: CASSSQGWGASTTTFF; V gene: TRBV28; J gene: TRBJ1-4; clone size: many; D gene: .
CDR3 DNA: TGTGCCAGCAGCCACAAGCCCGTTAGCGGGGGGGCTAGTGAGCAGTTCTTC; CDR3 protein: CASSHKPVSGGASEQFF; V gene: TRBV4-2; J gene: TRBJ2-1; clone size: once; D gene: TRBD2
CDR3 DNA: TGTGCCAGTCGCGTTCGGGGGCTCGTACCCTACGAGCAGTACTTC; CDR3 protein: CASRVRGLVPYEQYF; V gene: TRBV27; J gene: TRBJ2-7; clone size: few; D gene: .
CDR3 DNA: TGTGCCTGGAGTGGACAGGCCGAGCAGTACTTC; CDR3 protein: CAWSGQAEQYF; V gene: TRBV30; J gene: TRBJ2-7; clone size: .; D gene: .
CDR3 DNA: TGTGCCAGCAGTGTTGCTAGCGGGGGCGGCACAGATACGCAGTATTTT; CDR3 protein: CASSVASGGGTDTQYF; V gene: TRBV12-3/TRBV12-4; J gene: TRBJ2-3; clone size: .; D gene: TRBD2
CDR3 DNA: TGTGCCAGCAAAGAGGGACTCTATGGCTACAACTTC; CDR3 protein: CASKEGLYGYNF; V gene: TRBV2; J gene: TRBJ1-2; clone size: .; D gene: .
CDR3 DNA: TGTGCCAGCAGTGATTTGGCCGCCGCACAAGAGACCCAGTACTTC; CDR3 protein: CASSDLAAAQETQYF; V gene: TRBV2; J gene: TRBJ2-5; clone size: few; D gene: .
CDR3 DNA: TGTGCCAGCAAGGTTTTTAACACTGAAGCTTTCTTT; CDR3 protein: CASKVFNTEAFF; V gene: TRBV28; J gene: TRBJ1-1; clone size: many; D gene: .
CDR3 DNA: TGTGCCAGCAGCCCTGGACAGCCAGATACGCAGTATTTT; CDR3 protein: CASSPGQPDTQYF; V gene: TRBV6-5; J gene: TRBJ2-3; clone size: few; D gene: .
CDR3 DNA: TGTGCCAGCTCAGGCGACAGGGGGCTTCTGTCACCCCTCCACTTT; CDR3 protein: CASSGDRGLLSPLHF; V gene: TRBV18; J gene: TRBJ1-6; clone size: few; D gene: TRBD1
CDR3 DNA: TGTGCTAGCAGCTTAACACCGAACACAGATACGCAGTATTTT; CDR3 protein: CASSLTPNTDTQYF; V gene: TRBV7-7; J gene: TRBJ2-3; clone size: .; D gene: .
CDR3 DNA: TGCGCCAGCATTCTCCCATCGGAGACCCAGTACTTC; CDR3 protein: CASILPSETQYF; V gene: TRBV5-1; J gene: TRBJ2-5; clone size: .; D gene: .
CDR3 DNA: TGTGCCTGGACAGGGATGGGGTCTGGGGCCAACGTCCTGACTTTC; CDR3 protein: CAWTGMGSGANVLTF; V gene: TRBV30; J gene: TRBJ2-6; clone size: .; D gene: .
CDR3 DNA: TGTGCCAGCAGCTTGGATGGGGGGGCAGATACGCAGTATTTT; CDR3 protein: CASSLDGGADTQYF; V gene: TRBV5-6; J gene: TRBJ2-3; clone size: many; D gene: TRBD2
CDR3 DNA: TGTGCCAGCAGCTTCGGTGTAGCGGGGGGCAACAATGAGCAGTTCTTC; CDR3 protein: CASSFGVAGGNNEQFF; V gene: TRBV7-2; J gene: TRBJ2-1; clone size: few; D gene: TRBD2
CDR3 DNA: TGTGCCAGCAGCTTAGGTCCCCTGACCGGCAGTGAGCAGTTCTTC; CDR3 protein: CASSLGPLTGSEQFF; V gene: TRBV7-9; J gene: TRBJ2-1; clone size: few; D gene: .
CDR3 DNA: TGTGCCAGCAGCTTAGGGCTGGGGTCCGAAGCTTTCTTT; CDR3 protein: CASSLGLGSEAFF; V gene: TRBV7-9; J gene: TRBJ1-1; clone size: .; D gene: .
CDR3 DNA: TGTGCCAGCAGTTCCCATGGGGGGGGAAACAATGAGCAGTTCTTC; CDR3 protein: CASSSHGGGNNEQFF; V gene: TRBV6-2/TRBV6-3; J gene: TRBJ2-1; clone size: few; D gene: TRBD2
CDR3 DNA: TGCGCCAGCAGCCAAGACCCAGCCTACTACGAGCAGTACTTC; CDR3 protein: CASSQDPAYYEQYF; V gene: TRBV4-1; J gene: TRBJ2-7; clone size: .; D gene: .
CDR3 DNA: TGTGCCAGCAGTAGGACTAGCGGGGGCACAGATACGCAGTATTTT; CDR3 protein: CASSRTSGGTDTQYF; V gene: TRBV6-4; J gene: TRBJ2-3; clone size: many; D gene: TRBD2
CDR3 DNA: TGTGCCAGCAGCTTAAGAAGCGGGGGATTCCAAGAGACCCAGTACTTC; CDR3 protein: CASSLRSGGFQETQYF; V gene: TRBV7-2; J gene: TRBJ2-5; clone size: .; D gene: TRBD2
CDR3 DNA: TGCGCCAGCAGCCAGGTCGCAGAGAACTATGGCTACACCTTC; CDR3 protein: CASSQVAENYGYTF; V gene: TRBV4-1; J gene: TRBJ1-2; clone size: few; D gene: .
CDR3 DNA: TGCAGTGCTAGATCGGCAGTGAACACTGAAGCTTTCTTT; CDR3 protein: CSARSAVNTEAFF; V gene: TRBV20-1; J gene: TRBJ1-1; clone size: many; D gene: .
CDR3 DNA: TGTGCCAGCAGCCGGAACAACGGGCAGACTAATGAAAAACTGTTTTTT; CDR3 protein: CASSRNNGQTNEKLFF; V gene: TRBV3-1; J gene: TRBJ1-4; clone size: many; D gene: .